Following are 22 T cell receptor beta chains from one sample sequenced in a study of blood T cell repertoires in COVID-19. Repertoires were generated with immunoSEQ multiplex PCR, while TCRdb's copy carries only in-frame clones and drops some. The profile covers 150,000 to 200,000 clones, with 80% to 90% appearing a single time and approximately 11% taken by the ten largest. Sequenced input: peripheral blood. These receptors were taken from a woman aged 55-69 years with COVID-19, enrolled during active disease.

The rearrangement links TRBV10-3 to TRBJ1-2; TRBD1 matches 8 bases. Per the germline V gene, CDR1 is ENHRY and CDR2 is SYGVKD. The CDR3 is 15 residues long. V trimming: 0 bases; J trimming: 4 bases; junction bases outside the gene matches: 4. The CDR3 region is CAISESGQDLYGYTF. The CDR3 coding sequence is TGTGCCATCAGTGAGTCGGGACAGGACCTCTATGGCTACACCTTC.

CDR3 coding DNA: TGTGCCAGCAGCCCTCAGGGTGGCTACACCTTC. It codes for CASSPQGGYTF. The chain links TRBV6-6 to TRBJ1-2; D is possibly TRBD1 (5 bases). CDR3 size: 11 residues. The V gene lost 6 bases and the J gene lost 7 bases, with 9 bases spanning the gap. Per germline, CDR1 MNHNY and CDR2 SVGAGI (reference sequence).

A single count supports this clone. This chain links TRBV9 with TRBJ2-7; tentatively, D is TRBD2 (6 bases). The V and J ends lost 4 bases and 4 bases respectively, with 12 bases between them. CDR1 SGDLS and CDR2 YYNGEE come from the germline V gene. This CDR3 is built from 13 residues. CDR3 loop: CASSPRDQYEQYF. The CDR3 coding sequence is TGTGCCAGCAGCCCGCGGGACCAATACGAGCAGTACTTC. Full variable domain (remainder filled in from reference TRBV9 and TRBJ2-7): DSGVTQTPKHLITATGQRVTLRCSPRSGDLSVYWYQQSLDQGLQFLIQYYNGEERAKGNILERFSAQQFPDLHSELNLSSLELGDSALYFCASSPRDQYEQYFGPGTRLTVT.

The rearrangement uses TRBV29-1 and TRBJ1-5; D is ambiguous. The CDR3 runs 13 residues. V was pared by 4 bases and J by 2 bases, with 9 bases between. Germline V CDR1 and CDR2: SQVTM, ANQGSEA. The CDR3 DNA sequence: TGCAGCGTTGGAAGCGGGCGCAATCAGCCCCAGCATTTT. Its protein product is CSVGSGRNQPQHF.

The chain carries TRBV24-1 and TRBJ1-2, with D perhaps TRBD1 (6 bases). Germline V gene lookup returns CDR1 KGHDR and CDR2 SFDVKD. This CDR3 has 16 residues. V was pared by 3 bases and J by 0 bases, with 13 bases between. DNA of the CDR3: TGTGCCACCAGTGATCCAAAACAGGGAGCTAACTATGGCTACACCTTC. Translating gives CATSDPKQGANYGYTF.

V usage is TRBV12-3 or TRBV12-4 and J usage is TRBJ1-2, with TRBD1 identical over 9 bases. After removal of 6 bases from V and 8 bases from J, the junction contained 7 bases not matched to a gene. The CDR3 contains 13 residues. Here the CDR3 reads CASRQTGQGGYTF. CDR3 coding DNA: TGTGCCAGCAGACAAACGGGACAGGGAGGCTACACCTTC.

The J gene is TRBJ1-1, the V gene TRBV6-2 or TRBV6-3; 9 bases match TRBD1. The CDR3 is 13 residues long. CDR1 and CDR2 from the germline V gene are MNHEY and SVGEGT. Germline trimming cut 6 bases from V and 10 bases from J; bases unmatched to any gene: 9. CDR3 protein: CASSRTGATGAFF. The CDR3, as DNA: TGTGCCAGCAGCAGGACAGGGGCGACAGGAGCTTTCTTT.

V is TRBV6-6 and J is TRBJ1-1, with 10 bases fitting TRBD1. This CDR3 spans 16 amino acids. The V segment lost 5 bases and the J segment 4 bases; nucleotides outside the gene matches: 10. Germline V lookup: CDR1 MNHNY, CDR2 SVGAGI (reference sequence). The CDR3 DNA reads TGTGCCAGCAGTCGAGGGACAGGGGTCCGGCTCACTGAAGCTTTCTTT. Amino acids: CASSRGTGVRLTEAFF.

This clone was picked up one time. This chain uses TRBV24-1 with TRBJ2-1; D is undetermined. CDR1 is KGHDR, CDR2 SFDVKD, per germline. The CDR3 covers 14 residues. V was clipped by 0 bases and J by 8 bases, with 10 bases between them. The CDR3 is CATSDLGQADEQFF. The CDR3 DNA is TGTGCCACCAGTGATTTGGGGCAGGCCGATGAGCAGTTCTTC.

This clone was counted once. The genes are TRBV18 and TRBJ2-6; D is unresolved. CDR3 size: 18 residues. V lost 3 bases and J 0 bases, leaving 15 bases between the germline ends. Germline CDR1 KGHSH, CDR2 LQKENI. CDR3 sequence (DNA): TGTGCCAGCTCACCTTCACCACAGAGCTTCTCTGGGGCCAACGTCCTGACTTTC. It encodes CASSPSPQSFSGANVLTF. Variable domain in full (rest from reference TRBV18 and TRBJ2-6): NAGVMQNPRHLVRRRGQEARLRCSPMKGHSHVYWYRQLPEEGLKFMVYLQKENIIDESGMPKERFSAEFPKEGPSILRIQQVVRGDSAAYFCASSPSPQSFSGANVLTFGAGSRLTVL.

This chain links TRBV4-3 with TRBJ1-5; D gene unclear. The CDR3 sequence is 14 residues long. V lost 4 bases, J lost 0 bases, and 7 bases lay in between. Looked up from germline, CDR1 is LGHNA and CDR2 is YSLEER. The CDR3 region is CASSRAYSNQPQHF. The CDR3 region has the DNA TGCGCCAGCAGCCGGGCCTATAGCAATCAGCCCCAGCATTTT.

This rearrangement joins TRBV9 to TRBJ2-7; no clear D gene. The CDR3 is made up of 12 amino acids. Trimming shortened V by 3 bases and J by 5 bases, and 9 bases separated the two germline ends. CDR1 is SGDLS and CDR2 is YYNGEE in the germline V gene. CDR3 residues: CASSASANEQYF. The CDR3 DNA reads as TGTGCCAGCAGCGCATCCGCTAACGAGCAGTACTTC.

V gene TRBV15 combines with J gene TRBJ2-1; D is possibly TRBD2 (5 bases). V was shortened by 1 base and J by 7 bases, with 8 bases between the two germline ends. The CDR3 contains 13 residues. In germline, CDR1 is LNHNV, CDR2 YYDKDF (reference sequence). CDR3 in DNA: TGTGCCACCAGCAGAGTAGGAGGTAATGAGCAGTTCTTC. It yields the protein CATSRVGGNEQFF.

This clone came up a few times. The chain's CDR3 is CASSFRRGETQYF. The CDR3 coding sequence is TGTGCCAGCAGTTTCCGCAGGGGGGAGACCCAGTACTTC. The chain links TRBV12-3 or TRBV12-4 to TRBJ2-5; 7 bases agree with TRBD1. After removal of 3 bases from V and 5 bases from J, the junction contained 3 bases not matched to a gene. This CDR3 comprises 13 residues.

The CDR3 coding sequence is TGTGCCAGCAGCTTGGTACACAGGGATCCGCACAATGGCTACACCTTC. It codes for CASSLVHRDPHNGYTF. V and J are TRBV5-6 and TRBJ1-2; a weak D match, TRBD1 (6 bases). The CDR3 has 16 amino acids. The ends were cut back, 0 bases at V and 6 bases at J, with 18 bases in the middle. Germline-derived CDR1 and CDR2 are SGHDT and YYEEEE.

CDR3 residues: CASSRDSRNTEAFF. The CDR3 bases are TGCGCCAGCAGCCGGGACAGCCGAAACACTGAAGCTTTCTTT. This chain joins TRBV5-1 and TRBJ1-1; 7 nucleotides line up with TRBD1. The CDR3 consists of 14 residues. Per the germline V gene, CDR1 is SGHRS and CDR2 is YFSETQ. The junction had 5 bases not matched to a gene; V was cut back by 4 bases and J by 2 bases.

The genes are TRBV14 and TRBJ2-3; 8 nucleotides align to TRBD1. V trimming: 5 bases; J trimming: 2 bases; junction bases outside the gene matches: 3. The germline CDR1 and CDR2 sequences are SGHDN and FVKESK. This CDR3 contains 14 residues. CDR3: CASSGQGYTDTQYF. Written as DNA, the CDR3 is TGTGCCAGCAGCGGACAGGGCTACACAGATACGCAGTATTTT.

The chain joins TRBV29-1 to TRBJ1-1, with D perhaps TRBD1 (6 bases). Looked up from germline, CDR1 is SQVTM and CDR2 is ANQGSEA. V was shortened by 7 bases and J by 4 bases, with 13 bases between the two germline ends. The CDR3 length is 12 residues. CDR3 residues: CSGKGESTEAFF. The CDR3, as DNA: TGCAGCGGAAAGGGGGAGAGCACTGAAGCTTTCTTT.

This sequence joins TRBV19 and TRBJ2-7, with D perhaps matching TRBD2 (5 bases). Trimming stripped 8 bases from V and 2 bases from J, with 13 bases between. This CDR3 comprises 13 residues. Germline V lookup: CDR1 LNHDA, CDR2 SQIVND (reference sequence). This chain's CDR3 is CASGRGLTYEQYF. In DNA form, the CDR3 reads TGTGCCAGTGGTAGAGGGCTTACCTACGAGCAGTACTTC.

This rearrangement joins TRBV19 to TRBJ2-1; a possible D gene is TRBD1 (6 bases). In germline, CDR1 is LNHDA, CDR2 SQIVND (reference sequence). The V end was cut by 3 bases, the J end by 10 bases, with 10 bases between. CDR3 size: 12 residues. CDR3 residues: CASSIFRGEQFF. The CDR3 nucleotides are TGTGCCAGTAGTATCTTTAGGGGGGAGCAGTTCTTC.

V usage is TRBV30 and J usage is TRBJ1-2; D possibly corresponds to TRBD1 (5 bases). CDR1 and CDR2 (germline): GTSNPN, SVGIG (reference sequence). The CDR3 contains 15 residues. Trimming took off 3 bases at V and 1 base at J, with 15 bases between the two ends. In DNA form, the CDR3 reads TGTGCCTGGAGGGGTCGGGCAGGGCTTAACTATGGCTACACCTTC. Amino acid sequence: CAWRGRAGLNYGYTF.

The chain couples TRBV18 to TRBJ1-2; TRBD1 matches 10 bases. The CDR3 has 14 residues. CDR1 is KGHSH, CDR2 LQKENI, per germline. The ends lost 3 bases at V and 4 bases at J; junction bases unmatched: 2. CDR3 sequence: CASSPTGGAYGYTF. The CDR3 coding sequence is TGTGCCAGCTCACCGACAGGGGGCGCCTATGGCTACACCTTC.